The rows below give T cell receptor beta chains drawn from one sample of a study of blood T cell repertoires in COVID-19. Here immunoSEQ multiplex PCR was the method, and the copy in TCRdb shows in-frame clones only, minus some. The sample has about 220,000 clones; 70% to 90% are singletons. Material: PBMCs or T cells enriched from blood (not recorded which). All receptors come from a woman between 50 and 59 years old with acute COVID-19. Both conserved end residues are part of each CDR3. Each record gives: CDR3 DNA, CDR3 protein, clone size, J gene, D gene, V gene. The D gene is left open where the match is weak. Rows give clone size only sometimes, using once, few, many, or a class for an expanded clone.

TGTGCCAGCACCCCCCTTGGTCGAGGGACTCATAACTATGGCTACACCTTC CASTPLGRGTHNYGYTF . TRBJ1-2 . TRBV27
TGTGCCAGCAGCTTAGGGCTAGCGGGAAGGATGCTGGATACCGGGGAGCTGTTTTTT CASSLGLAGRMLDTGELFF few TRBJ2-2 TRBD2 TRBV11-2
TGTGCCAGCTCAAGGGAGGCGGGAGAAGGCGAGCAGTTCTTC CASSREAGEGEQFF . TRBJ2-1 TRBD2 TRBV18
TGTGCCAGCAGTTTTCAAATTGAAAAACTGTTTTTT CASSFQIEKLFF . TRBJ1-4 . TRBV12-3/TRBV12-4
TGTGCCAGCAGCCCCCGGGACAAGACCTACAATGAGCAGTTCTTC CASSPRDKTYNEQFF . TRBJ2-1 . TRBV9
TGTGCCTGGAGTGTACGGGGGAGGACAGATACGCAGTATTTT CAWSVRGRTDTQYF . TRBJ2-3 . TRBV30
TGTGCCAGCTCACCACCGGCAGATCGCACTGAAGCTTTCTTT CASSPPADRTEAFF few TRBJ1-1 . TRBV18
TGCGCCAGCAGCTTGGGCTACTACGAGCAGTACTTC CASSLGYYEQYF . TRBJ2-7 . TRBV5-1
TGTGCCTGGAGTAAAGGGACTAGCGGGTCCTACACCGGGGAGCTGTTTTTT CAWSKGTSGSYTGELFF . TRBJ2-2 TRBD2 TRBV30
TGCGCCAGCAGCGGACCCCGGGAATCAGATACGCAGTATTTT CASSGPRESDTQYF . TRBJ2-3 . TRBV5-1
TGCAGCGGCACTACTAGCGGAAACTACCCAAAGCAGTACTTC CSGTTSGNYPKQYF . TRBJ2-7 TRBD2 TRBV29-1
TGTGCCAGCACCTCAGTAGCGGGAGTGGCCACCGGGGAGCTGTTTTTT CASTSVAGVATGELFF . TRBJ2-2 TRBD2 TRBV7-2
TGTGCCAGCAGCTTAAATCCGGGAGTGGGGAGCGAGCAGTACTTC CASSLNPGVGSEQYF . TRBJ2-7 . TRBV7-2
TGTGCCAGCAGTGAAAGGGGGACAGCTAGCAATCAGCCCCAGCATTTT CASSERGTASNQPQHF . TRBJ1-5 TRBD1 TRBV2
TGTGCCAGCAGCCAAGGCAGGGCTGTAAACACCATATATTTT CASSQGRAVNTIYF . TRBJ1-3 . TRBV3-1/TRBV3-2
TGTGCCACCAGTGGTTGGTCTAGTAACACAGATACGCAGTATTTT CATSGWSSNTDTQYF . TRBJ2-3 . TRBV6-2/TRBV6-3
TGTGCCAGCAGCCCAGCGACAGGGATATGGTCCTACGAGCAGTACTTC CASSPATGIWSYEQYF . TRBJ2-7 TRBD1 TRBV7-9
TGTGCCAGCAGCCGGGGACAGGCGAACTATGGCTACACCTTC CASSRGQANYGYTF . TRBJ1-2 TRBD1 TRBV13
TGTGCCAGCAGTTTCACCAGCGGGACGCGCACAGATACGCAGTATTTT CASSFTSGTRTDTQYF . TRBJ2-3 TRBD2 TRBV6-5
TGTGCCAGCAGCCCTCCTGGAGGAGCGGGAGTACTCGAGCAGTACTTC CASSPPGGAGVLEQYF . TRBJ2-7 TRBD2 TRBV7-9
TGTGCCAGCAGCCTCCGGGACAGGGGGTCCTACGAGCAGTACTTC CASSLRDRGSYEQYF . TRBJ2-7 TRBD1 TRBV13
TGTGCCAGCAGAATCCTGCAGGGCTCCCCTGAGCAGTTCTTC CASRILQGSPEQFF . TRBJ2-1 . TRBV27
TGTGCCAGCAGTTTATGGGGCGGGAAGGGCACCGGGGAGCTGTTTTTT CASSLWGGKGTGELFF . TRBJ2-2 . TRBV27
TGCGCCAGCAGCGATTGGGGGGCTGAAGCTTTCTTT CASSDWGAEAFF once TRBJ1-1 . TRBV4-1
TGTGCCAGCAGTTTATCGGGGCAGAACGAGCAGTACTTC CASSLSGQNEQYF few TRBJ2-7 . TRBV27
TGTGCCTGGAGTGTGGCGGGTATCTCACGGGATACGCAGTATTTT CAWSVAGISRDTQYF . TRBJ2-3 . TRBV30
TGTGCCAGCAGTTTAGGCACGAACAGGGGGCTAAACGAGCAGTACTTC CASSLGTNRGLNEQYF . TRBJ2-7 TRBD1 TRBV27
TGTGCCAGCAGCTTAGCGTCCCTAGCGGGAGGGTTGGGGACCGGGGAGCTGTTTTTT CASSLASLAGGLGTGELFF . TRBJ2-2 TRBD2 TRBV7-9
TGTGCCAGCAGGATGACGGGGGGAGCCGAGCAGTACTTC CASRMTGGAEQYF . TRBJ2-7 TRBD2 TRBV27
TGTGCCAGCAGCTTCGGACAGGGATCTAATTCACCCCTCCACTTT CASSFGQGSNSPLHF . TRBJ1-6 TRBD1 TRBV11-2
TGTGCCAGCAGTTTGAGGGAAAATCAGCCCCAGCATTTT CASSLRENQPQHF . TRBJ1-5 . TRBV27
TGTGCCACCAGCAGAGATGAACAGGGTTGGTACGAGCAGTACTTC CATSRDEQGWYEQYF few TRBJ2-7 . TRBV15
TGTGCCAGCAGTACCTTGACAGTGAATATGAACACTGAAGCTTTCTTT CASSTLTVNMNTEAFF . TRBJ1-1 . TRBV27
TGTGCCAGCTCACCCCAGGGAGGGGACACTGAAGCTTTCTTT CASSPQGGDTEAFF . TRBJ1-1 . TRBV2
TGCGCCAGCAGCTTGTTGTCTAGCGGGAGGGCGTCCTACGAGCAGTACTTC CASSLLSSGRASYEQYF . TRBJ2-7 TRBD2 TRBV5-1
TGTGCCACCAGTGATTTGAAATTCAGGGGGGAAGAGAGCACTGAAGCTTTCTTT CATSDLKFRGEESTEAFF . TRBJ1-1 TRBD1 TRBV24-1
TGTGCCAGCAGCTTGACAGAGGAGCAGTTCTTC CASSLTEEQFF few TRBJ2-1 . TRBV5-4
TGTGGGACGGGGAGCGGGGGTAGAACCGGGACCCAGTACTTC CGTGSGGRTGTQYF . TRBJ2-5 TRBD2 TRBV27
TGTGCCAGCAGTCCACTAGCGAGATACACAGATACGCAGTATTTT CASSPLARYTDTQYF . TRBJ2-3 TRBD2 TRBV25-1
TGTGCCAGCAGTTTGTCCGTTAGCAATCAGCCCCAGCATTTT CASSLSVSNQPQHF . TRBJ1-5 . TRBV27
TGCGCCAGCAGCTTCCTTAGGTTGGACAGGAGAAGGGCGGGTAGAGAGACCCAGTACTTC CASSFLRLDRRRAGRETQYF . TRBJ2-5 TRBD1 TRBV5-1
TGTGCCAGCAGGGGAGGGGAGGGGGTAGGGTCACCCCTCCACTTT CASRGGEGVGSPLHF few TRBJ1-6 . TRBV21-1
TGTGCCAGCAGCGTAGATCCTAGCGGGAGTAGCTACGAGCAGTACTTC CASSVDPSGSSYEQYF . TRBJ2-7 TRBD2 TRBV9
TGTGCCAGCAGCAATCTGGGCGGGGGCTACACCTTC CASSNLGGGYTF . TRBJ1-2 . TRBV28